These T cell receptor beta chains were read from a single sample in a study of T cell responses to AZD1222 COVID-19 vaccine. Sequencing was performed with immunoSEQ multiplex PCR; in TCRdb, only in-frame clones are kept and a portion is missing. The sample holds about 120,000 clones; around 91% are singletons and the top ten take roughly 1.5%. Specimen: peripheral blood, collected 28 days after the second AZD1222 dose. The receptors stem from an adult who received the AZD1222 COVID-19 vaccine. Each CDR3 is given with its conserved first and last residue. D genes are given only for firm matches. Clone size, where shown, is once, few, many, or a class for clones that have expanded.

v_call: TRBV12-3/TRBV12-4
d_call: .
j_call: TRBJ1-3
clone_size: .
cdr3_aa: CASTASSGNTIYF
cdr3_nt: TGTGCCAGCACCGCAAGCTCTGGAAACACCATATATTTT

v_call: TRBV9
d_call: TRBD2
j_call: TRBJ2-7
clone_size: .
cdr3_aa: CASSGGTSGLSSYEQYF
cdr3_nt: TGTGCCAGCAGCGGGGGGACTAGCGGCTTGAGCTCCTACGAGCAGTACTTC

v_call: TRBV7-2
d_call: .
j_call: TRBJ1-6
clone_size: .
cdr3_aa: CASSSPDSTAQSPLHF
cdr3_nt: TGTGCCAGCAGCTCCCCTGACTCAACCGCTCAGTCACCCCTCCACTTT

v_call: TRBV7-2
d_call: .
j_call: TRBJ2-1
clone_size: .
cdr3_aa: CASSPGYNEQFF
cdr3_nt: TGTGCCAGCAGCCCGGGATACAATGAGCAGTTCTTC

v_call: TRBV29-1
d_call: .
j_call: TRBJ2-5
clone_size: .
cdr3_aa: CSVVVGGGDTQYF
cdr3_nt: TGCAGCGTTGTTGTAGGTGGGGGTGATACCCAGTACTTC

v_call: TRBV27
d_call: TRBD2
j_call: TRBJ2-1
clone_size: .
cdr3_aa: CASRSTSGRVMSYNEQFF
cdr3_nt: TGTGCCAGCAGGTCGACTAGCGGGAGAGTGATGTCCTACAATGAGCAGTTCTTC

v_call: TRBV11-3
d_call: .
j_call: TRBJ2-2
clone_size: .
cdr3_aa: CASSVNRRGELFF
cdr3_nt: TGTGCCAGCAGCGTAAACCGAAGGGGGGAGCTGTTTTTT

v_call: TRBV14
d_call: .
j_call: TRBJ1-3
clone_size: .
cdr3_aa: CASSLNSGNTIYF
cdr3_nt: TGTGCCAGCAGCCTAAATTCTGGAAACACCATATATTTT

v_call: TRBV19
d_call: .
j_call: TRBJ1-2
clone_size: .
cdr3_aa: CASSNGGNYGYTF
cdr3_nt: TGTGCCAGTAGTAACGGGGGTAACTATGGCTACACCTTC

v_call: TRBV5-4
d_call: .
j_call: TRBJ1-1
clone_size: .
cdr3_aa: CASSEVGTEAFF
cdr3_nt: TGTGCCAGCAGCGAAGTTGGCACTGAAGCTTTCTTT

v_call: TRBV19
d_call: .
j_call: TRBJ1-5
clone_size: .
cdr3_aa: CASSILNQPQHF
cdr3_nt: TGTGCCAGTAGTATACTCAATCAGCCCCAGCATTTT

v_call: TRBV6-5
d_call: TRBD1
j_call: TRBJ1-1
clone_size: .
cdr3_aa: CASRDRASNTEAFF
cdr3_nt: TGTGCCAGCAGGGACAGGGCTTCGAACACTGAAGCTTTCTTT

v_call: TRBV7-9
d_call: .
j_call: TRBJ2-7
clone_size: once
cdr3_aa: CATGTYEQYF
cdr3_nt: TGTGCCACGGGGACCTACGAGCAGTACTTC

v_call: TRBV6-5
d_call: TRBD2
j_call: TRBJ2-5
clone_size: once
cdr3_aa: CASSSKAGGKRETQYF
cdr3_nt: TGTGCCAGCAGTTCAAAAGCGGGAGGGAAAAGGGAGACCCAGTACTTC

v_call: TRBV28
d_call: TRBD1
j_call: TRBJ1-5
clone_size: .
cdr3_aa: CASRTLGTEPSNQPQHF
cdr3_nt: TGTGCCAGCAGGACACTAGGGACAGAGCCTAGCAATCAGCCCCAGCATTTT

v_call: TRBV12-3/TRBV12-4
d_call: .
j_call: TRBJ1-1
clone_size: few
cdr3_aa: CASAYRVPRAFF
cdr3_nt: TGTGCCAGCGCCTACAGGGTTCCCAGAGCTTTCTTT

v_call: TRBV7-6
d_call: .
j_call: TRBJ2-5
clone_size: .
cdr3_aa: CASSPTSAVETQYF
cdr3_nt: TGTGCCAGCTCCCCGACTAGTGCGGTAGAGACCCAGTACTTC

v_call: TRBV15
d_call: .
j_call: TRBJ2-4
clone_size: .
cdr3_aa: CATSREVRPGVIQYF
cdr3_nt: TGTGCCACCAGCAGAGAGGTCCGACCCGGCGTCATTCAGTACTTC

v_call: TRBV6-4
d_call: .
j_call: TRBJ2-3
clone_size: .
cdr3_aa: CASSEEEWGGTDTQYF
cdr3_nt: TGTGCCAGCAGTGAAGAGGAATGGGGTGGAACAGATACGCAGTATTTT

v_call: TRBV12-3/TRBV12-4
d_call: .
j_call: TRBJ2-1
clone_size: few
cdr3_aa: CASSRSSPEQFF
cdr3_nt: TGTGCCAGCAGCCGTTCGTCTCCTGAGCAGTTCTTC

v_call: TRBV27
d_call: .
j_call: TRBJ2-7
clone_size: .
cdr3_aa: CASSPSTGHRTYEQYF
cdr3_nt: TGTGCCAGCAGCCCCTCGACGGGACACAGGACCTACGAGCAGTACTTC

v_call: TRBV28
d_call: TRBD2
j_call: TRBJ2-1
clone_size: once
cdr3_aa: CASSSTLSGAAGPYNEQFF
cdr3_nt: TGTGCCAGCAGTTCGACCCTTAGCGGGGCCGCGGGGCCCTACAATGAGCAGTTCTTC

v_call: TRBV7-2
d_call: TRBD1
j_call: TRBJ1-1
clone_size: few
cdr3_aa: CASSQRGPTEAFF
cdr3_nt: TGTGCCAGCAGCCAGAGGGGGCCGACTGAAGCTTTCTTT

v_call: TRBV2
d_call: .
j_call: TRBJ2-7
clone_size: .
cdr3_aa: CASSEVSGDTMTYEQYF
cdr3_nt: TGTGCCAGCAGTGAAGTATCTGGGGATACCATGACCTACGAGCAGTACTTC

v_call: TRBV28
d_call: .
j_call: TRBJ1-1
clone_size: .
cdr3_aa: CASSLVVVKTEAFF
cdr3_nt: TGTGCCAGCAGTTTGGTGGTTGTGAAAACTGAAGCTTTCTTT

v_call: TRBV4-2
d_call: .
j_call: TRBJ2-2
clone_size: .
cdr3_aa: CASSPITGITGELFF
cdr3_nt: TGTGCCAGCAGCCCCATAACAGGGATCACCGGGGAGCTGTTTTTT

v_call: TRBV6-5
d_call: .
j_call: TRBJ2-4
clone_size: .
cdr3_aa: CASSYSSPDWGDIQYF
cdr3_nt: TGTGCCAGCAGTTACTCCAGCCCCGACTGGGGGGACATTCAGTACTTC

v_call: TRBV15
d_call: .
j_call: TRBJ1-6
clone_size: .
cdr3_aa: CATSRAQSSYNSPLHF
cdr3_nt: TGTGCCACCAGCAGAGCGCAGAGCTCCTATAATTCACCCCTCCACTTT

v_call: TRBV2
d_call: .
j_call: TRBJ2-5
clone_size: .
cdr3_aa: CASSEALGGTRYQETQYF
cdr3_nt: TGTGCCAGCAGTGAAGCGCTGGGGGGAACTCGGTACCAAGAGACCCAGTACTTC

v_call: TRBV7-2
d_call: .
j_call: TRBJ1-2
clone_size: .
cdr3_aa: CASSRTPGVYGYTF
cdr3_nt: TGTGCCAGCAGCCGGACACCGGGGGTCTATGGCTACACCTTC

v_call: TRBV5-5
d_call: .
j_call: TRBJ1-4
clone_size: .
cdr3_aa: CASSVWQREKLFF
cdr3_nt: TGTGCCAGCAGCGTTTGGCAGAGAGAAAAACTGTTTTTT

v_call: TRBV5-1
d_call: TRBD1
j_call: TRBJ1-5
clone_size: .
cdr3_aa: CASSVHRDRKYSNQPQHF
cdr3_nt: TGCGCCAGCAGCGTTCACCGGGACAGAAAATATAGCAATCAGCCCCAGCATTTT

v_call: TRBV7-3
d_call: .
j_call: TRBJ1-1
clone_size: .
cdr3_aa: CASSENRASTEAFF
cdr3_nt: TGTGCCAGCAGCGAAAACCGGGCCTCCACTGAAGCTTTCTTT

v_call: TRBV3-1/TRBV3-2
d_call: .
j_call: TRBJ1-4
clone_size: .
cdr3_aa: CASSQFPGAGGTNEKLFF
cdr3_nt: TGTGCCAGCAGCCAATTTCCAGGGGCGGGTGGAACTAATGAAAAACTGTTTTTT

v_call: TRBV6-1
d_call: .
j_call: TRBJ1-5
clone_size: .
cdr3_aa: CASSGLLRGDNQPQHF
cdr3_nt: TGTGCCAGCAGTGGACTTTTGCGGGGGGACAATCAGCCCCAGCATTTT

v_call: TRBV2
d_call: .
j_call: TRBJ1-2
clone_size: .
cdr3_aa: CASTRVAGGGYTF
cdr3_nt: TGTGCCAGCACCCGTGTTGCTGGGGGTGGCTACACCTTC

v_call: TRBV28
d_call: TRBD1
j_call: TRBJ1-2
clone_size: .
cdr3_aa: CATTRPGQGDSHGYTF
cdr3_nt: TGTGCCACAACCCGCCCGGGACAGGGGGATTCACATGGCTACACCTTC

v_call: TRBV3-1/TRBV3-2
d_call: .
j_call: TRBJ1-2
clone_size: .
cdr3_aa: CASSPRQAVNYGYTF
cdr3_nt: TGTGCCAGCAGCCCGAGACAGGCGGTAAACTATGGCTACACCTTC

v_call: TRBV29-1
d_call: .
j_call: TRBJ1-1
clone_size: .
cdr3_aa: CSVVSYSHLNTEAFF
cdr3_nt: TGCAGCGTTGTTTCATATTCTCACTTGAACACTGAAGCTTTCTTT

v_call: TRBV28
d_call: .
j_call: TRBJ1-2
clone_size: .
cdr3_aa: CASSLNPNYGYTF
cdr3_nt: TGTGCCAGCAGTTTAAATCCAAACTATGGCTACACCTTC

v_call: TRBV9
d_call: .
j_call: TRBJ2-3
clone_size: .
cdr3_aa: CASGHPNRADTQYF
cdr3_nt: TGTGCCAGCGGGCACCCTAATAGAGCAGATACGCAGTATTTT

v_call: TRBV3-1/TRBV3-2
d_call: .
j_call: TRBJ2-1
clone_size: .
cdr3_aa: CASSQVENEQFF
cdr3_nt: TGTGCCAGCAGCCAAGTGGAGAATGAGCAGTTCTTC

v_call: TRBV20-1
d_call: .
j_call: TRBJ2-7
clone_size: .
cdr3_aa: CSASAPYEQYF
cdr3_nt: TGCAGTGCTAGTGCGCCCTACGAGCAGTACTTC

v_call: TRBV5-1
d_call: TRBD1
j_call: TRBJ1-2
clone_size: .
cdr3_aa: CASSLGQATNYGYTF
cdr3_nt: TGCGCCAGCAGCTTAGGACAGGCAACTAACTATGGCTACACCTTC

v_call: TRBV19
d_call: TRBD2
j_call: TRBJ2-7
clone_size: once
cdr3_aa: CASEARLAGGSSEQYF
cdr3_nt: TGTGCCAGCGAGGCCCGACTAGCGGGAGGGTCCTCGGAGCAGTACTTC

v_call: TRBV3-1/TRBV3-2
d_call: TRBD1
j_call: TRBJ2-2
clone_size: .
cdr3_aa: CASSQLRGRDTGELFF
cdr3_nt: TGTGCCAGCAGCCAATTAAGGGGGCGCGACACCGGGGAGCTGTTTTTT

v_call: TRBV23-1
d_call: .
j_call: TRBJ1-2
clone_size: .
cdr3_aa: CASSRIPGASLEGYTF
cdr3_nt: TGCGCCAGCAGTCGTATTCCTGGGGCCTCACTAGAAGGCTACACCTTC

v_call: TRBV2
d_call: TRBD2
j_call: TRBJ2-1
clone_size: .
cdr3_aa: CASGGLAGGEQFF
cdr3_nt: TGTGCCAGCGGGGGACTAGCGGGAGGTGAGCAGTTCTTC

v_call: TRBV30
d_call: TRBD1
j_call: TRBJ1-4
clone_size: .
cdr3_aa: CAWSVRGSWDSNEKLFF
cdr3_nt: TGTGCCTGGAGTGTAAGGGGTTCCTGGGACAGTAATGAAAAACTGTTTTTT

v_call: TRBV6-5
d_call: TRBD2
j_call: TRBJ2-7
clone_size: .
cdr3_aa: CASRTREWSHEQYF
cdr3_nt: TGTGCCTCAAGGACTAGAGAATGGAGCCACGAGCAGTACTTC

v_call: TRBV5-8
d_call: TRBD1
j_call: TRBJ1-6
clone_size: .
cdr3_aa: CASSPGTGYSPLHF
cdr3_nt: TGTGCCAGCAGCCCCGGGACAGGGTACTCACCCCTCCACTTT

v_call: TRBV5-8
d_call: .
j_call: TRBJ2-7
clone_size: .
cdr3_aa: CASSPQSGIRIVQYF
cdr3_nt: TGTGCCAGCAGCCCTCAATCTGGAATCCGGATTGTACAGTACTTC

v_call: TRBV28
d_call: .
j_call: TRBJ2-1
clone_size: .
cdr3_aa: CASSLTASSYNEQFF
cdr3_nt: TGTGCCAGCAGTTTGACCGCCAGCTCCTACAATGAGCAGTTCTTC

v_call: TRBV7-3
d_call: TRBD2
j_call: TRBJ2-1
clone_size: once
cdr3_aa: CASSAPGLAGGLSEQFF
cdr3_nt: TGTGCCAGCAGCGCCCCGGGACTAGCGGGAGGGCTCTCCGAGCAGTTCTTC

v_call: TRBV19
d_call: .
j_call: TRBJ2-1
clone_size: .
cdr3_aa: CATAWEAGLYNEQFF
cdr3_nt: TGTGCCACGGCCTGGGAAGCGGGCCTCTACAATGAGCAGTTCTTC

v_call: TRBV7-2
d_call: .
j_call: TRBJ1-2
clone_size: .
cdr3_aa: CASSFLSSYGYTF
cdr3_nt: TGTGCCAGCAGCTTCCTCTCTTCATATGGCTACACCTTC

v_call: TRBV5-1
d_call: .
j_call: TRBJ1-6
clone_size: once
cdr3_aa: CASSLEGGNNSPLHF
cdr3_nt: TGCGCCAGCAGCTTGGAGGGAGGAAATAATTCACCCCTCCACTTT